The sequence of this TCR beta chain was determined in a study of T cell responses to AZD1222 COVID-19 vaccine. Whole-study findings and limits: Epitopes outside B.1.351 and B.1.1.7 mutated regions reportedly drew nearly half of spike TCRs. Only a handful of AZD1222 recipients, more than 5 in all, had baseline seropositivity. Distributed over spike, vaccine-associated CD4 TCRs predominated at 160-218 and 743-854. Donors in the cohort were predominantly white British and more often female, and clonal diversity was possibly underestimated.

As concerns this clone: What it binds is not known.

The assay was immunoSEQ multiplex PCR, and TCRdb's table has in-frame clones only and misses some. Among 150,000 to 200,000 clones listed, around 88% were seen once. From germline, CDR1 is LGHNT and CDR2 FRNRAP. V lost 3 bases, J lost 7 bases, and 20 bases stayed unmatched. The CDR3 is 18 residues long. The chain combines TRBV12-5 with TRBJ1-2; TRBD1 aligns across 7 bases. The sequence was collected from an adult in good health. The sequences come from peripheral blood, collected on day 0 of AZD1222 vaccination. This CDR3 reads CASGFPYGEGGAVSGYTF. For the CDR3, the DNA is TGTGCTAGTGGTTTTCCCTACGGCGAAGGGGGCGCGGTGAGTGGCTACACCTTC.